What follows are 24 T cell receptor beta chains derived from one specimen sequenced in a study of blood T cells in healthy people across ages. The second PCR ran about 6 to 12 cycles with a sample-barcoded 5' primer and J-beta primers. In TCRdb, the 5' RACE reads were re-called with MiXCR into one record per CDR3 protein. The repertoire holds roughly 800,000 distinct CDR3 sequences, about 53% seen once, with around 41% in the top ten. The sequenced sample was blood. These receptors all come from a man older than 75 in good health.

This clonotype was seen repeatedly, ten times or more. The genes are TRBV20-1 and TRBJ1-6; the match to TRBD1 covers 7 bases. This CDR3 spans 15 amino acids. Germline V gene lookup returns CDR1 DFQATT and CDR2 SNEGSKA (reference sequence). Unmatched junction bases numbered 12, after V lost 6 bases and J lost 7 bases. Here the CDR3 DNA reads TGCAGTGCCATCAGGGGGGAACTCAAAAATTCACCCCTCCACTTT. Amino acid sequence: CSAIRGELKNSPLHF.

This clonotype has more than one count but fewer than ten. V gene TRBV27 combines with J gene TRBJ2-7; TRBD2 agrees at 13 bases. CDR3 length: 16 amino acids. V gave up 4 bases and J gave up 2 bases; unmatched junction bases: 5. Germline values: CDR1 MNHEY, CDR2 SMNVEV (reference sequence). In nucleotides, the CDR3 is TGTGCCAGCAGTTACGCAGGGACTAGCGGGACCTACGAGCAGTACTTC. Translation gives CASSYAGTSGTYEQYF.

Notes on this clonotype: The germline gene is not matched at one end of the junction; a read error may be the cause. The chain couples TRBV25-1 to TRBJ1-1; D ambiguous. This CDR3 spans 17 amino acids. Germline V gives CDR1 MGHDK, CDR2 SYGVNS. CDR3 sequence reads: CASSDQTRGWMNAEAFF. CDR3 in DNA: TGTGCCAGCAGTGACCAAACTCGGGGTTGGATGAACGCTGAAGCTTTCTTT.

The chain combines TRBV28 with TRBJ2-7; D is uncertain. The germline V gene encodes CDR1 MDHEN and CDR2 SYDVKM. This CDR3 is 15 amino acids long. V was shortened by 8 bases and J by 0 bases, with 17 bases between the two germline ends. This CDR3 is CASRPPGGSSYEQYF. In nucleotides, the CDR3 is TGTGCCAGCCGCCCGCCGGGCGGTAGCTCCTACGAGCAGTACTTC.

This clonotype was observed a few times. The chain links TRBV24-1 to TRBJ2-5, with D possibly being TRBD2 (6 bases). The CDR3 extends over 12 amino acids. V was shortened by 11 bases and J by 6 bases, with 15 bases between the two germline ends. Germline V CDR1 and CDR2: KGHDR, SFDVKD. CDR3 DNA sequence: TGTGCCAGGGTATGTGGGGGGAAGACCCAGTACTTC. Residues: CARVCGGKTQYF.

This chain uses TRBV29-1 with TRBJ1-2; 8 bases are a match to TRBD1. The germline gives CDR1 SQVTM, CDR2 ANQGSEA. Trimming removed 0 bases from V and 5 bases from J; junction bases left unmatched: 5. The CDR3 has 14 residues. CDR3: CSVEEGDRLYGYTF. In DNA form, the CDR3 reads TGCAGCGTTGAAGAAGGGGACAGGTTATATGGCTACACCTTC.

This clonotype was picked up a small number of times. The rearrangement joins TRBV29-1 to TRBJ2-5; 10 bases fit TRBD2. The CDR3 totals 15 residues. With V trimmed by 4 bases and J by 5 bases, 10 bases remained unmatched. Germline CDR1 SQVTM, CDR2 ANQGSEA. Here the CDR3 DNA reads TGCAGCGTTGCTAGCGGGAGAGGTTTGGGGGAGACCCAGTACTTC. It is translated as CSVASGRGLGETQYF.

This rearrangement joins TRBV7-2 to TRBJ2-7, with D possibly TRBD1 on 6 matching bases. This CDR3 has 15 residues. CDR1 and CDR2 from the germline V gene are SGHTA and FQGNSA. Trimming removed 1 base at V and 3 bases at J, with 13 bases between. The CDR3 sequence: CASSLDGTGNYEQYF. In DNA form, the CDR3 reads TGTGCCAGCAGCTTAGACGGAACAGGGAACTACGAGCAGTACTTC.

The chain links TRBV10-3 to TRBJ1-2; maybe TRBD1 (6 bases). Germline CDR1 ENHRY, CDR2 SYGVKD. The ends were cut back, 3 bases at V and 5 bases at J, with 19 bases in the middle. CDR3 length: 16 amino acids. CDR3 coding DNA: TGTGCCATCAGTGAAAATAACCAGGGGAGAAATTATGGCTACACCTTC. This codes for CAISENNQGRNYGYTF.

This sequence joins TRBV29-1 and TRBJ2-1; TRBD2 might be the D (6 bases). The CDR3 loop spans 12 amino acids. V shed 7 bases and J shed 2 bases, with 9 bases lying between them. CDR1 and CDR2 (germline): SQVTM, ANQGSEA. The CDR3 reads CSAGTAYNEQFF. CDR3 bases: TGCAGCGCGGGGACTGCCTACAATGAGCAGTTCTTC.

The chain employs TRBV5-5 and TRBJ2-1, with 13 bases lining up with TRBD2. V shed 3 bases and J 7 bases; nucleotides not matched to a gene: 4. This CDR3 contains 15 residues. CDR1 SGHKS and CDR2 YYEKEE come from the germline V gene (reference sequence). CDR3 amino acids: CASSSGTSGKNEQFF. CDR3 sequence (DNA): TGTGCCAGCAGCTCTGGGACTAGCGGGAAGAATGAGCAGTTCTTC.

The chain uses TRBV5-1 and TRBJ1-4; 7 bases match TRBD1. The length of the CDR3 is 15 residues. V lost 6 bases to trimming and J lost 2 bases; unmatched junction nucleotides: 7. In germline, CDR1 is SGHRS, CDR2 YFSETQ. The CDR3 coding sequence is TGCGCCAGCAAAGGGGGCCGGTTCACTAATGAAAAACTGTTTTTT. It is translated as CASKGGRFTNEKLFF.

This clonotype was counted only a few times. The chain joins TRBV5-1 to TRBJ2-5; 10 nucleotides match TRBD1. The CDR3 is made up of 15 amino acids. J was trimmed by 3 bases and V by 2 bases; bases with no gene match: 4. The germline gives CDR1 SGHRS, CDR2 YFSETQ. The CDR3 loop is CASSFGGTGEETQYF. The DNA of the CDR3 is TGCGCCAGCAGCTTCGGCGGGACAGGGGAAGAGACCCAGTACTTC.

The J gene is TRBJ2-4, the V gene TRBV9; TRBD2 matches at 8 bases. With V trimmed by 2 bases and J by 7 bases, 5 bases remained unmatched. Germline V gene lookup returns CDR1 SGDLS and CDR2 YYNGEE. CDR3 length equals 14 residues. The CDR3 coding sequence is TGTGCCAGCAGCGTGAGCGGGAGCGAGAACATTCAGTACTTC. Amino acids: CASSVSGSENIQYF.

This clonotype was seen a handful of times. V usage is TRBV25-1 and J usage is TRBJ2-2, with 11 bases aligning to TRBD1. V trimming: 1 base; J trimming: 5 bases; junction bases outside the gene matches: 9. Germline CDR1 MGHDK, CDR2 SYGVNS. This CDR3 region has 18 residues. The CDR3 DNA reads as TGTGCCAGCAGTGAATCCCCGTGGACAGGGGGCCAAACCGGGGAGCTGTTTTTT. Translated, it gives CASSESPWTGGQTGELFF.

The J gene is TRBJ2-1, the V gene TRBV10-3; D possibly corresponds to TRBD2 (5 bases). V lost 5 bases and J lost 6, with 20 bases in between. Germline CDR1 reads ENHRY; CDR2 reads SYGVKD. This CDR3 has 16 residues. CDR3 amino acids: CAISSTPGMFVNEQFF. The CDR3 DNA reads TGTGCCATCAGTTCAACTCCGGGAATGTTTGTCAATGAGCAGTTCTTC.

The sample holds a few counts of this clonotype. This sequence joins TRBV7-3 and TRBJ2-5, with 14 nucleotides matching TRBD2. Trimming at V came to 0 bases and at J to 10 bases, leaving 1 base not matched to a gene. Germline loops: CDR1 SGHTA, CDR2 FQGTGA. The CDR3 length is 14 residues. The CDR3 reads CASSLTGTSGGQYF. CDR3 bases: TGTGCCAGCAGCTTAACGGGGACTAGCGGGGGCCAGTACTTC.

With regard to this clonotype: A much more abundant neighbour one base away suggests this may be a read error. V and J are TRBV7-8 and TRBJ2-4, with D perhaps TRBD1 (6 bases). The DNA end is more similar to TRBJ2-7, so the J call may be wrong. CDR1 is SGHVS and CDR2 is FQNEAQ in the germline V gene. The CDR3 has 14 amino acids. CDR3 region: CASSLASRGYEQYF. In DNA, the CDR3 is TGTGCCAGCAGCTTAGCCTCTAGGGGGTACGAGCAGTACTTC.

This sequence joins TRBV20-1 and TRBJ1-1; 7 nucleotides line up with TRBD1. After removal of 6 bases from V and 6 bases from J, the junction contained 4 bases not matched to a gene. From germline, CDR1 is DFQATT and CDR2 SNEGSKA (reference sequence). The CDR3 totals 11 residues. The CDR3 DNA sequence: TGCAGTGCCCAACAGGGGCCTGAAGCTTTCTTT. Amino acid sequence: CSAQQGPEAFF.

This clonotype was seen a handful of times. This chain uses TRBV7-3 with TRBJ2-5; the D gene is possibly TRBD2 (6 bases). Germline loops: CDR1 SGHTA, CDR2 FQGTGA. This CDR3 region has 17 residues. Deletions cut 7 bases from V and 0 bases from J, with 21 bases between. The CDR3 spells CASIIVRCGNNQETQYF. The CDR3 DNA reads as TGTGCCAGCATCATTGTCCGTTGCGGGAATAACCAAGAGACCCAGTACTTC. The variable domain in full, with the rest retrieved from reference TRBV7-3 and TRBJ2-5, is GAGVSQTPSNKVTEKGKYVELRCDPISGHTALYWYRQSLGQGPEFLIYFQGTGAADDSGLPNDRFFAVRPEGSVSTLKIQRTERGDSAVYLCASIIVRCGNNQETQYFGPGTRLLVL.

This chain uses TRBV28 with TRBJ1-5; weak D call: TRBD1 (5 bases). V dropped 10 bases and J dropped 9 bases, with 13 bases sitting between them. CDR1 and CDR2 (germline): MDHEN, SYDVKM. This CDR3 contains 11 residues. The chain's CDR3 is CAISFGGPQHF. The DNA of the CDR3 is TGTGCCATCTCATTCGGGGGGCCCCAGCATTTT. The full variable domain, with the rest looked up from reference TRBV28 and TRBJ1-5, is DVKVTQSSRYLVKRTGEKVFLECVQDMDHENMFWYRQDPGLGLRLIYFSYDVKMKEKGDIPEGYSVSREKKERFSLILESASTNQTSMYLCAISFGGPQHFGDGTRLSIL.

The chain links TRBV29-1 to TRBJ2-7, with D perhaps TRBD1 or TRBD2 (5 bases each). Between the trimmed V and J ends, which lost 6 bases and 1 base, there was a span of 13 bases. CDR3 length: 13 amino acids. The germline V gene encodes CDR1 SQVTM and CDR2 ANQGSEA. The CDR3 reads CSVSGTVSYEQYF. The CDR3 bases are TGCAGCGTGTCCGGGACGGTATCCTACGAGCAGTACTTC.

This clonotype has a handful of counts. The chain uses TRBV4-1 and TRBJ2-3; TRBD1 might be the D (6 bases). The length of the CDR3 is 17 residues. Per the germline V gene, CDR1 is MGHRA and CDR2 is YSYEKL. V lost 2 bases to trimming and J lost 14 bases, with 29 bases between them. Here the CDR3 DNA reads TGCGCCAGCAGCCAACTGGGGGCTAGTGAGGGGCACAGATACGCGTATTTT. Protein product: CASSQLGASEGHRYAYF.

The rearrangement joins TRBV7-9 to TRBJ1-5, with D uncertain. CDR3 length: 13 amino acids. With 11 bases removed from V and 2 bases from J, the gap between germline ends came to 13 bases. Germline CDR1 SEHNR, CDR2 FQNEAQ (reference sequence). The CDR3 sequence: CAGGPEGNQPQHF. The CDR3 nucleotides are TGTGCCGGAGGACCCGAGGGCAATCAGCCCCAGCATTTT.